A few counts support the clone carrying this T cell receptor beta chain. As yet, its antigen is unknown. This record belongs to a study of T cell repertoires in cytomegalovirus infection. In the study overall: In public TCR beta signatures, there were indications of both CMV infection and matching HLA type.

Study-level points and caveats: Individuals carrying CMV plus the relevant HLA were identified by cumulative frequency of public TCR beta families.

CDR1 MNHEY and CDR2 SVGAGI come from the germline V gene. The V end was cut by 6 bases, the J end by 4 bases, with 16 bases between. The CDR3 spans 15 residues. MiXCR, applied by TCRdb to the reads, yields one record per CDR3 protein. This table holds under 600,000 distinct CDR3 sequences, approximately 15% found once. The specimen was CD8+ T cells from PBMCs. The chain is built from TRBV6-5 and TRBJ2-1, with D possibly matching TRBD1 (8 bases). The sequence was obtained from a human donor in good health (CMV status not recorded). Some clones in this sample may be carry-over from other donors' samples. CDR3 DNA sequence: TGTGCCAGCAGGCCACAGGGGGAGGGTTACAATGAGCAGTTCTTC. Translating it yields CASRPQGEGYNEQFF.